This TCR beta chain is drawn from a study of T-cell reconstitution after alpha-beta-depleted transplantation in children. This clonotype was observed at least ten times. Its antigen is still unknown. General study results and limits: At one year after transplant, newly produced T cells mostly accounted for T-cell counts and diversity. Some patients owed their high day-60 TCRbeta diversity to surviving recipient T cells and thymic progenitors. Alpha-beta T cells about two months after transplant reportedly derived from several hundred expanded graft clones.

The length of the CDR3 is 11 residues. Germline CDR1 and CDR2: DFQATT and SNEGSKA (reference sequence). V was shortened by 3 bases and J by 4 bases, with 6 bases between the two germline ends. Construction of the TCRbeta library involved unique molecular identifiers. Each CDR3 protein gets one entry after TCRdb re-called the PCR reads with MiXCR. The data contain about 490,000 distinct CDR3 sequences, 8% to 11% of them seen just once; the ten biggest clones take up roughly 2.1%. This clonotype was sampled from a child aged 2-15 years with inherited bone marrow failure, due to receive a stem cell transplant. The specimen was PBMCs, collected before TCRalphabeta/CD19-depleted stem cell transplant. J is TRBJ1-2 and V is TRBV20-1; D remains unclear. This chain's CDR3 is CSASGSYGYTF. CDR3 bases: TGCAGTGCTAGTGGCAGCTATGGCTACACCTTC.